Listed here is a single T cell receptor (beta chain). What it recognizes is unknown. These data are taken from a study of cytomegalovirus exposure and HLA in healthy donors. At the level of the study: Of approximately 400 genotyped donors, roughly 81% clustered with self-reported Caucasian donors.

This CDR3 is 16 amino acids long. Germline CDR1 reads SGHAT; CDR2 reads FQNNGV. J gave up 2 bases and V 5 bases, and 8 bases lay outside the gene matches. Study-wide results and caveats: When the data were analyzed later, several of the most significant clusters appeared to be linked to common viral pathogens. Accounts indicate the classifier identified cytomegalovirus status with strong specificity and sensitivity. TCR beta V- and J-gene trimming, according to a later analysis, was linked to a missense DCLRE1C variant.

The PCR employed 60 Vbeta primers together with 13 Jbeta primers. Using immunoSEQ multiplex PCR, the repertoire was profiled, and TCRdb retains in-frame clones only, with some absent. Seen here are around 190,000 clones, 74% observed once, and the top ten hold approximately 3.1%. The receptor was isolated from a woman aged 25-40 years in good health and CMV-seropositive. Material for sequencing was PBMCs. This sequence joins TRBV11-2 and TRBJ1-5; 8 nucleotides line up with TRBD1. The chain's CDR3 is CASSPHDRGGNQPQHF. The DNA for the CDR3 is TGTGCCAGCAGCCCACATGACAGGGGTGGCAATCAGCCCCAGCATTTT. The full variable domain, completed using reference TRBV11-2 and TRBJ1-5, is EAGVAQSPRYKIIEKRQSVAFWCNPISGHATLYWYQQILGQGPKLLIQFQNNGVVDDSQLPKDRFSAERLKGVDSTLKIQPAKLEDSAVYLCASSPHDRGGNQPQHFGDGTRLSIL.